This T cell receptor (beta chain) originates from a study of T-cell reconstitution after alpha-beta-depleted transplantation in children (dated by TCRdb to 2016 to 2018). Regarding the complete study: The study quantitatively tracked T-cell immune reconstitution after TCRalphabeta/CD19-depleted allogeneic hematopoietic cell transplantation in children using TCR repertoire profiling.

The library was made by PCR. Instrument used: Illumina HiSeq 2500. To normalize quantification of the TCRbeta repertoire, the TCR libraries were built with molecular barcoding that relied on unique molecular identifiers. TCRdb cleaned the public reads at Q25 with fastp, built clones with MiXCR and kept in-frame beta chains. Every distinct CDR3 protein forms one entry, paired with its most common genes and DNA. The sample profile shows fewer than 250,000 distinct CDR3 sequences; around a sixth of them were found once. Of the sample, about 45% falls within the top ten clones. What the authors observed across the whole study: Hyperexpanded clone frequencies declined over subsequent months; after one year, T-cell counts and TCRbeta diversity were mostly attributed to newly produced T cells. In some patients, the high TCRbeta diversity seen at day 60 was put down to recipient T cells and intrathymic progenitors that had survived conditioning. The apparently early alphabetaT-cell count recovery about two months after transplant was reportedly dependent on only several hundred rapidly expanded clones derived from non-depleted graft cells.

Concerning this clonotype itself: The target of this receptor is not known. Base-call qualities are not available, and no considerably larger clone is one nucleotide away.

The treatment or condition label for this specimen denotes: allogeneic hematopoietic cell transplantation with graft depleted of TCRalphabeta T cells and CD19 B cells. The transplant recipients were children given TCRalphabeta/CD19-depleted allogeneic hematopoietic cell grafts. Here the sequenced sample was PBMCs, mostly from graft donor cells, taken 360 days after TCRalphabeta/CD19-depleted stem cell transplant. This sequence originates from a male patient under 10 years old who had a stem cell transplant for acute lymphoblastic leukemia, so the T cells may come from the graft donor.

The DNA reads as follows: TGTGCCAGCAGCACCCGGACTAGCGGGGGTACAGATACGCAGTATTTT. Translated, it gives CASSTRTSGGTDTQYF. The chain was built from TRBV7-3 and TRBJ2-3; 13 of the junction bases match TRBD2. Relative to germline, V is missing 5 bases and J is missing 3 bases, with 5 bases of the junction outside any gene match. In the germline V gene, CDR1 corresponds to SGHTA and CDR2 to FQGTGA. Measured from the cysteine to the phenylalanine, the CDR3 is 16 residues long. Only CDR3 DNA is held: 48 bases, read in frame from base 1.